This is a list of T cell receptor beta chains from one sample in a study of T-cell reconstitution after alpha-beta-depleted transplantation in children. Via MiXCR, TCRdb re-called the PCR reads, giving one row per CDR3 protein. The sample holds 330,000 or so distinct CDR3 sequences, approximately 10% seen once. The sample in question was PBMCs from the stem cell graft donor, obtained from the stem cell graft. These receptors were taken from a human donor who donated a stem cell graft to a child with acute lymphoblastic leukemia. Each CDR3 is given with its conserved first and last residue. The D gene is left open where the match is weak. Size values are once, few and many counts, or a class for expanded clones, and some rows have none.

j_call: TRBJ2-3; d_call: NA; clone_size: NA; v_call: TRBV7-3; cdr3_nt: TGTGCCAGCAGCTCAGGCGCCGGAGCAGATACGCAGTATTTT; cdr3_aa: CASSSGAGADTQYF
j_call: TRBJ2-3; d_call: NA; clone_size: many; v_call: TRBV20-1; cdr3_nt: TGCAGTGCCCTGGACGGAAGCACAGATACGCAGTATTTT; cdr3_aa: CSALDGSTDTQYF
j_call: TRBJ2-1; d_call: TRBD2; clone_size: NA; v_call: TRBV4-3; cdr3_nt: TGCGCCAGCAGCCAAGATACAGGACTAGCCTGGGAGCAGTTCTTC; cdr3_aa: CASSQDTGLAWEQFF
j_call: TRBJ2-3; d_call: TRBD2; clone_size: NA; v_call: TRBV20-1; cdr3_nt: TGCAGTGCTACCCTAGGACTAGCGGAAATCACAGATACGCAGTATTTT; cdr3_aa: CSATLGLAEITDTQYF
j_call: TRBJ2-3; d_call: NA; clone_size: NA; v_call: TRBV7-6; cdr3_nt: TGTGCCAGCAGCCAGCTGGCGGAGGGGACAGATACGCAGTATTTT; cdr3_aa: CASSQLAEGTDTQYF
j_call: TRBJ2-7; d_call: NA; clone_size: NA; v_call: TRBV5-8; cdr3_nt: TGTGCCAGCAGCTTGACTAGGTTAGACGAGCAGTACTTC; cdr3_aa: CASSLTRLDEQYF
j_call: TRBJ2-7; d_call: NA; clone_size: NA; v_call: TRBV5-1; cdr3_nt: TGCGCCAGCAGCTTCAGGGACCCTCCCTACGAGCAGTACTTC; cdr3_aa: CASSFRDPPYEQYF
j_call: TRBJ2-7; d_call: TRBD2; clone_size: few; v_call: TRBV15; cdr3_nt: TGTGCCACCAGCAGAGCGGGAGGGCCTTTCTACGAGCAGTACTTC; cdr3_aa: CATSRAGGPFYEQYF
j_call: TRBJ2-3; d_call: TRBD2; clone_size: few; v_call: TRBV20-1; cdr3_nt: TGCAGTGCTAGACCCCGACTAGCGGGAGGGTCAGATACGCAGTATTTT; cdr3_aa: CSARPRLAGGSDTQYF
j_call: TRBJ1-4; d_call: TRBD1; clone_size: few; v_call: TRBV4-1; cdr3_nt: TGCGCCAGCAGCCAAGAAGTGGGGACAGGTTGGCAGGAAAAACTGTTTTTT; cdr3_aa: CASSQEVGTGWQEKLFF